This T cell receptor beta chain was identified in a study of OX40 agonist ivuxolimab in advanced cancers. Overall study: Ivuxolimab is an agonistic anti-OX40 (CD134) antibody, and patients were treated with it. Of mixed ages from about 20 to 90 and averaging about 60 years, the group was almost 85% male. Cancers in dose escalation were hepatocellular, melanoma, renal cell and head and neck. Study observations and caveats: Among the lowest levels of clonal expansion were found in partial responders at 0.1-3.0 mg/kg.

Here immunoSEQ multiplex PCR was the method, and the copy in TCRdb shows in-frame clones only, minus some. The data hold 50,000 to 85,000 clones, with 75% to 90% observed a single time. Regarding this clone: What it recognizes is unknown.

Germline V gene lookup returns CDR1 SNHLY and CDR2 FYNNEI. This CDR3 comprises 16 residues. V was trimmed by 0 bases and J by 2 bases, leaving 11 bases between them. The V gene is TRBV2, the J gene TRBJ1-5, with D perhaps matching TRBD1 (6 bases). The sample was CD4+ or CD8+ T cells sorted from blood, taken in a trial of the OX40 agonist ivuxolimab. The clonotype originates from an adult with an advanced solid tumor such as melanoma, head and neck, liver or kidney cancer. This CDR3 reads CASSEARGSGNQPQHF. The CDR3 nucleotides are TGTGCCAGCAGTGAAGCAAGGGGGTCAGGCAATCAGCCCCAGCATTTT. Complete variable domain (other parts from reference TRBV2 and TRBJ1-5): EPEVTQTPSHQVTQMGQEVILRCVPISNHLYFYWYRQILGQKVEFLVSFYNNEISEKSEIFDDQFSVERPDGSNFTLKIRSTKLEDSAMYFCASSEARGSGNQPQHFGDGTRLSIL.